The 10 T cell receptor beta chains below come from one sample, sequenced in a study of T cell responses to AZD1222 COVID-19 vaccine. Only in-frame clones appear in the TCRdb table, and some are missing; sequencing was by immunoSEQ multiplex PCR. The table records 95,000 to 100,000 clones, around 84% of them present only once. The sample was peripheral blood, taken on day 0 of AZD1222 vaccination. These TCRs come from an adult in good health.

This clone was observed a handful of times. The chain couples TRBV9 to TRBJ2-7; possibly TRBD1 for D (5 bases). The CDR3 runs 14 residues. The V end was cut by 0 bases, the J end by 6 bases, with 13 bases between. The germline gives CDR1 SGDLS, CDR2 YYNGEE. CDR3 sequence reads: CASSVEGPWSEQYF. CDR3 sequence (DNA): TGTGCCAGCAGCGTAGAGGGGCCCTGGAGCGAGCAGTACTTC.

The rearrangement uses TRBV6-1 and TRBJ2-6; 7 positions agree with TRBD1. CDR1 is MNHNS, CDR2 SASEGT, per germline. V gave up 3 bases and J gave up 2 bases; unmatched junction bases: 13. The CDR3 has 19 amino acids. The CDR3 sequence is CASSDYTTGLLPGANVLTF. The CDR3 coding sequence is TGTGCCAGCAGTGATTATACGACAGGGCTTTTGCCTGGGGCCAACGTCCTGACTTTC.

The genes are TRBV7-2 and TRBJ2-7; 7 bases agree with TRBD2. Germline CDR1 SGHTA, CDR2 FQGNSA. J gave up 4 bases and V 1 base, and 13 bases lay outside the gene matches. This CDR3 has 17 amino acids. The CDR3 reads CASSLDVGGGLIYEQYF. CDR3 sequence (DNA): TGTGCCAGCAGCTTAGACGTCGGGGGAGGGCTCATTTACGAGCAGTACTTC.

The chain has TRBV3-1 (or the pseudogene TRBV3-2) and TRBJ1-5; D remains ambiguous. There are 14 residues in the CDR3. Germline lookup yields CDR1 LGHDT and CDR2 YNNKEL (reference sequence). The V end was cut by 1 base, the J end by 0 bases, with 4 bases between. CDR3 residues: CASSQAHSNQPQHF. CDR3 nucleotides: TGTGCCAGCAGCCAAGCCCATAGCAATCAGCCCCAGCATTTT.

V gene TRBV28 combines with J gene TRBJ2-7, with 11 bases identical to TRBD2. Germline loops: CDR1 MDHEN, CDR2 SYDVKM. V was pared by 4 bases and J by 1 base, with 3 bases of the junction left unmatched. CDR3 length: 15 amino acids. The CDR3 DNA is TGTGCCAGCAGTTCAACTAGCGGGAGTTCCTACGAGCAGTACTTC. This gives the protein CASSSTSGSSYEQYF.

The chain combines TRBV18 with TRBJ2-6; D unresolved. The V end was cut by 2 bases, the J end by 4 bases, with 12 bases between. The CDR3 is 16 residues long. In germline, CDR1 is KGHSH, CDR2 LQKENI. The CDR3 loop reads CASSPSGVSGANVLTF. CDR3 sequence (DNA): TGTGCCAGCTCACCAAGTGGGGTCTCAGGGGCCAACGTCCTGACTTTC.

The chain couples TRBV4-1 to TRBJ1-2; possible D gene TRBD1, 5 bases. Germline V gene lookup returns CDR1 MGHRA and CDR2 YSYEKL. The V and J ends lost 3 bases and 7 bases respectively, with 15 bases between them. The CDR3 totals 14 residues. CDR3 sequence reads: CASSHTRDRVGYTF. CDR3 DNA sequence: TGCGCCAGCAGCCATACCCGGGACCGAGTTGGCTACACCTTC.

The chain carries TRBV28 and TRBJ2-5; the D is unclear. CDR1 is MDHEN, CDR2 SYDVKM, per germline. This CDR3 has 14 residues. The V end was cut by 6 bases, the J end by 6 bases, with 17 bases between. The CDR3 sequence: CASSQSDRTKTQYF. The CDR3 nucleotides are TGTGCCAGCAGCCAATCGGACCGGACCAAGACCCAGTACTTC.

The genes are TRBV3-1 (or the pseudogene TRBV3-2) and TRBJ1-2, with D hard to call. The germline V gene has CDR1 LGHDT and CDR2 YNNKEL (reference sequence). The CDR3 contains 12 residues. V was pared by 6 bases and J by 1 base, with 6 bases between. CDR3 protein: CASSASNYGYTF. CDR3 coding DNA: TGTGCCAGCAGTGCGAGTAACTATGGCTACACCTTC.

J is TRBJ1-2 and V is TRBV27; D gene uncertain. Germline V lookup: CDR1 MNHEY, CDR2 SMNVEV (reference sequence). This CDR3 spans 13 amino acids. V was cut by 2 bases and J by 7 bases, with 11 bases left in between. CDR3 sequence (DNA): TGTGCCAGCAGTTTACACGAATCCACTGGCTACACCTTC. Translating it yields CASSLHESTGYTF.